This T cell receptor (beta chain) was profiled in a study of PD-L1 blockade in urothelial cancer. V lost 3 bases and J lost 0; bases outside the gene matches: 6. CDR3 length equals 17 residues. Germline V lookup: CDR1 SGHAT, CDR2 FQNNGV. Profiled with immunoSEQ multiplex PCR; TCRdb holds only in-frame clones, not every one. The table lists approximately 100,000 clones, approximately 85% of them singletons, with 2.4% in the top ten. The clonotype originates from a man aged 45-60 years with urothelial cancer. The starting material was PBMCs, obtained around atezolizumab (anti-PD-L1) treatment. V gene TRBV11-2 combines with J gene TRBJ2-1; 9 bases line up with TRBD2. The CDR3 nucleotides read TGTGCCAGCAGCTTTTATGCTAGCGGGATCTCCTACAATGAGCAGTTCTTC. It encodes CASSFYASGISYNEQFF.